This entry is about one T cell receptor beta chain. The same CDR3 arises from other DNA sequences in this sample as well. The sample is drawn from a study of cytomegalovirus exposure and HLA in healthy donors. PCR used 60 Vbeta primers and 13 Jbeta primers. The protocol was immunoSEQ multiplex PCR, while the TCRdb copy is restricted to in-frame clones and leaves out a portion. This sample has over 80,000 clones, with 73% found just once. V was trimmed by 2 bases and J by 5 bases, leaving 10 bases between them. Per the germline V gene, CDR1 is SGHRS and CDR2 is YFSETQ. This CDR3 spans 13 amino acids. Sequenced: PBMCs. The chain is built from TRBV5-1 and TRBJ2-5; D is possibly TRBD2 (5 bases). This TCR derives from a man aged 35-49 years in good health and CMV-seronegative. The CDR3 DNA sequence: TGCGCCAGCAGCTTCGGGGTTGCGGAGACCCAGTACTTC. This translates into CASSFGVAETQYF.